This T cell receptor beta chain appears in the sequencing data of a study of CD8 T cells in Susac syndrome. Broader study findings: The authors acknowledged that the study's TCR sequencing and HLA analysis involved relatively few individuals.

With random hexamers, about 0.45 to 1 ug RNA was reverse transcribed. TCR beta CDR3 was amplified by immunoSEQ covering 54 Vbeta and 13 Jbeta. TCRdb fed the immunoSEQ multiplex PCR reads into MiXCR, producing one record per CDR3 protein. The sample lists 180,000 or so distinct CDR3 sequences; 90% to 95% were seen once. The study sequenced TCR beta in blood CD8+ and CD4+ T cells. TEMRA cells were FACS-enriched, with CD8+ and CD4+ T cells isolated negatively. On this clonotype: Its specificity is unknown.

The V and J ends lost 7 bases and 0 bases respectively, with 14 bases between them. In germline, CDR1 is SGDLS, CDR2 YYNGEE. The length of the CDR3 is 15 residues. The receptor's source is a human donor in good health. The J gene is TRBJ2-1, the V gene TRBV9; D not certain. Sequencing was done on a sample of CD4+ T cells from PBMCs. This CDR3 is CASSRVAGSYNEQFF. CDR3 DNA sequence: TGTGCCAGCTCCCGTGTCGCAGGCTCCTACAATGAGCAGTTCTTC.